The 28 T cell receptor beta chains below were found in one sample sequenced in a study of OX40 agonist ivuxolimab in advanced cancers. Clones were sequenced by immunoSEQ multiplex PCR, and TCRdb holds only the in-frame ones, with some missing. The sample lists about 98,000 clones; approximately 91% were seen once. The input for sequencing was CD4+ or CD8+ T cells sorted from blood, taken in a trial of the OX40 agonist ivuxolimab. The receptors were sampled from an adult with an advanced solid tumor such as melanoma, head and neck, liver or kidney cancer.

The J gene is TRBJ2-1, the V gene TRBV5-6; D might be TRBD2 (5 bases). The CDR3 spans 15 residues. The V end lost 2 bases, the J end lost 0 bases, and 9 bases lay between the germline ends. Germline V gives CDR1 SGHDT, CDR2 YYEEEE. The CDR3 DNA sequence: TGTGCCAGCAGCTTCGGGGTTAGCTCCTACAATGAGCAGTTCTTC. This codes for CASSFGVSSYNEQFF. The entire variable domain, with the rest obtained from reference TRBV5-6 and TRBJ2-1, is as follows: DAGVTQSPTHLIKTRGQQVTLRCSPKSGHDTVSWYQQALGQGPQFIFQYYEEEERQRGNFPDRFSGHQFPNYSSELNVNALLLGDSALYLCASSFGVSSYNEQFFGPGTRLTVL.

The V gene is TRBV18, the J gene TRBJ2-1, with D unclear. Trimming removed 0 bases at V and 0 bases at J, with 9 bases between. CDR1 KGHSH and CDR2 LQKENI come from the germline V gene. CDR3 length: 16 amino acids. The CDR3 protein is CASSPPLRSSYNEQFF. As DNA, the CDR3 is TGTGCCAGCTCACCACCCTTACGAAGCTCCTACAATGAGCAGTTCTTC.

By share of the sample, this clone is medium-sized. This chain joins TRBV20-1 and TRBJ2-1; no definite D call. The CDR3 extends over 11 amino acids. Per the germline V gene, CDR1 is DFQATT and CDR2 is SNEGSKA (reference sequence). The germline V and J ends were trimmed by 6 bases and 3 bases, with 6 bases remaining between them. This chain's CDR3 is CSAPGYNEQFF. CDR3 sequence (DNA): TGCAGTGCCCCCGGCTACAATGAGCAGTTCTTC.

DNA of the CDR3: TGCGCCAGCAGCCAAGCACTGGGAAGGACTAATGAAAAACTGTTTTTT. It specifies CASSQALGRTNEKLFF. V is TRBV4-3 and J is TRBJ1-4; no clear D gene. This CDR3 region has 16 residues. Germline CDR1 LGHNA, CDR2 YSLEER. Deletions cut 1 base from V and 2 bases from J, with 11 bases between.

The CDR3 region has the DNA TGTGCCAGCTCAATTCAATCGGACACGTACACTGAAGCTTTCTTT. Its protein is CASSIQSDTYTEAFF. The V call is TRBV18, the J call TRBJ1-1, with a weak D call TRBD1 (5 bases). This CDR3 contains 15 residues. Per the germline V gene, CDR1 is KGHSH and CDR2 is LQKENI. Trimming took 5 bases from V and 3 from J, leaving 16 bases between them. The full variable domain, its missing parts supplied by reference TRBV18 and TRBJ1-1, is NAGVMQNPRHLVRRRGQEARLRCSPMKGHSHVYWYRQLPEEGLKFMVYLQKENIIDESGMPKERFSAEFPKEGPSILRIQQVVRGDSAAYFCASSIQSDTYTEAFFGQGTRLTVV.

The chain joins TRBV18 to TRBJ1-3; D remains unclear. V was clipped by 6 bases and J by 4 bases, with 16 bases between them. This CDR3 comprises 15 residues. Germline values: CDR1 KGHSH, CDR2 LQKENI. The CDR3, as DNA: TGTGCCAGCTCGTATTTCAAAACCGACGGAAACACCATATATTTT. Its translation: CASSYFKTDGNTIYF.

DNA for the CDR3: TGTGCCAGCAGCTTACAGGGCCCAGATACGCAGTATTTT. This sequence encodes CASSLQGPDTQYF. V is TRBV5-4 and J is TRBJ2-3, with a possible D match to TRBD1 (6 bases). The CDR3 extends over 13 amino acids. Germline CDR1 SGHNT, CDR2 YYREEE (reference sequence). Trimming left V 2 bases short and J 4 bases short, with 8 bases between. The whole variable domain, remainder taken from reference TRBV5-4 and TRBJ2-3, is ETGVTQSPTHLIKTRGQQVTLRCSSQSGHNTVSWYQQALGQGPQFIFQYYREEENGRGNFPPRFSGLQFPNYSSELNVNALELDDSALYLCASSLQGPDTQYFGPGTRLTVL.

V usage is TRBV28 and J usage is TRBJ1-2; 8 bases agree with TRBD1. Looked up from germline, CDR1 is MDHEN and CDR2 is SYDVKM. The junction had 19 bases not matched to a gene; V was cut back by 5 bases and J by 8 bases. This CDR3 contains 17 residues. CDR3: CASSRSGGPSRMEGYTF. The CDR3 DNA is TGTGCCAGCAGTCGGTCAGGGGGCCCCTCCAGAATGGAAGGCTACACCTTC.

The chain couples TRBV5-6 to TRBJ2-5, with D possibly being TRBD1 (6 bases). The CDR3 is 13 amino acids. Trimming removed 5 bases at V and 3 bases at J, with 11 bases between. CDR1 and CDR2 (germline): SGHDT, YYEEEE. Written as DNA, the CDR3 is TGTGCCAGCAGTACAGGGTTTGAAGAGACCCAGTACTTC. Translation: CASSTGFEETQYF.

The sample holds one count of this clone. V gene TRBV6-6 combines with J gene TRBJ1-1; D call uncertain. V lost 6 bases and J lost 1, with 0 bases in between. Germline values: CDR1 MNHNY, CDR2 SVGAGI (reference sequence). The CDR3 is 10 amino acids. The CDR3 spells CASRNTEAFF. The CDR3 bases are TGTGCCAGCAGGAACACTGAAGCTTTCTTT.

The chain carries TRBV5-1 and TRBJ2-2, with D possibly TRBD2 on 6 matching bases. Trimming left V 1 base short and J 3 bases short, with 10 bases between. Germline CDR1 and CDR2: SGHRS and YFSETQ. The CDR3 extends over 15 amino acids. This CDR3 is CASSLTSWDTGELFF. The CDR3 DNA reads as TGCGCCAGCAGCTTGACTAGCTGGGACACCGGGGAGCTGTTTTTT.

The genes are TRBV28 and TRBJ2-6, with TRBD1 matching 8 bases. The CDR3 is made up of 15 amino acids. Trimming took 5 bases from V and 0 from J; bases not matched to a gene: 0. Germline V gives CDR1 MDHEN, CDR2 SYDVKM. The CDR3, as DNA: TGTGCCAGCAGTGACAGGGGCTCTGGGGCCAACGTCCTGACTTTC. As protein: CASSDRGSGANVLTF.

The J gene is TRBJ1-2, the V gene TRBV9; no clear D. The CDR3 spans 13 residues. CDR1 and CDR2 from the germline V gene are SGDLS and YYNGEE. With 0 bases removed from V and 4 bases from J, the gap between germline ends came to 7 bases. The CDR3 here is CASSVGFGYGYTF. For the CDR3, the DNA is TGTGCCAGCAGCGTAGGGTTCGGCTATGGCTACACCTTC.

The chain carries TRBV6-1 and TRBJ1-5; no firm D call. The CDR3 spans 14 residues. V lost 4 bases to trimming and J lost 5 bases, with 12 bases between them. In germline, CDR1 is MNHNS, CDR2 SASEGT. The CDR3 nucleotides are TGTGCCAGCAGTGGTCAGACCAACTATCAGCCCCAGCATTTT. It specifies CASSGQTNYQPQHF.

The chain joins TRBV5-1 to TRBJ2-1, with TRBD1 identical over 9 bases. V lost 7 bases to trimming and J lost 8 bases; unmatched junction nucleotides: 10. The CDR3 runs to 14 residues. Germline V gives CDR1 SGHRS, CDR2 YFSETQ. DNA of the CDR3: TGCGCCAGCCGAGCTCGCGGGACAGGGTATGAGCAGTTCTTC. This sequence encodes CASRARGTGYEQFF.

The chain combines TRBV11-3 with TRBJ2-7; 11 positions match TRBD2. V trimming: 1 base; J trimming: 5 bases; junction bases outside the gene matches: 4. Germline V gene lookup returns CDR1 SGHNT and CDR2 YENEEA. The CDR3 spans 15 residues. The chain's CDR3 is CASSLGLAGRDEQYF. In DNA, the CDR3 is TGTGCCAGCAGCTTAGGACTAGCGGGACGCGACGAGCAGTACTTC.

The chain links TRBV18 to TRBJ2-1, with TRBD1 identical over 7 bases. The germline V gene has CDR1 KGHSH and CDR2 LQKENI. This CDR3 has 14 amino acids. The V and J ends lost 3 bases and 9 bases, in that order; junction bases with no gene match: 8. The CDR3 is CASSPRQGLGEQFF. The CDR3 DNA follows: TGTGCCAGCTCACCTCGACAGGGCTTAGGTGAGCAGTTCTTC.

V usage is TRBV6-6 and J usage is TRBJ1-2; the D gene is possibly TRBD1 (6 bases). Germline lookup yields CDR1 MNHNY and CDR2 SVGAGI (reference sequence). The CDR3 runs to 13 residues. V dropped 6 bases and J dropped 8 bases, with 16 bases sitting between them. As DNA, the CDR3 is TGTGCCAGCAGCCTATCTCCCGGGGGCGGCTACACCTTC. This codes for CASSLSPGGGYTF.

The chain carries TRBV7-3 and TRBJ2-1, with D unresolved. Germline-derived CDR1 and CDR2 are SGHTA and FQGTGA. V was cut by 2 bases and J by 7 bases, with 18 bases left in between. The CDR3 totals 16 residues. CDR3 amino acids: CASSLGVGPKVNEQFF. DNA for the CDR3: TGTGCCAGCAGCTTAGGGGTTGGACCGAAGGTTAATGAGCAGTTCTTC.

The gene calls are TRBV9 and TRBJ1-2; 7 nucleotides line up with TRBD1. Germline CDR1 is SGDLS and CDR2 is YYNGEE. The CDR3 totals 15 residues. J lost 6 bases, V lost 0 bases, and 8 bases had no gene match. The CDR3 protein is CASSVDPKGANGYTF. DNA of the CDR3: TGTGCCAGCAGCGTAGATCCTAAGGGGGCAAATGGCTACACCTTC.

This sequence joins TRBV2 and TRBJ2-4; D gene unclear. The V gene's germline CDR1 is SNHLY and CDR2 FYNNEI. This CDR3 contains 14 residues. With 3 bases removed from V and 0 bases from J, the gap between germline ends came to 6 bases. As DNA, the CDR3 is TGTGCCAGCAGTGAGTTGTTAGCCAAAAACATTCAGTACTTC. Protein product: CASSELLAKNIQYF.

CDR3 sequence (DNA): TGCAGTGCTAATTCTCAAAACATTCAGTACTTC. Translation: CSANSQNIQYF. The chain combines TRBV20-1 with TRBJ2-4, with no clear D. V was trimmed by 4 bases and J by 5 bases, leaving 6 bases between them. Germline loops: CDR1 DFQATT, CDR2 SNEGSKA (reference sequence). This CDR3 is built from 11 residues.

The chain couples TRBV30 to TRBJ2-5, with D possibly matching TRBD2 (6 bases). The CDR3 runs to 12 residues. The V gene lost 3 bases and the J gene lost 5 bases, with 10 bases spanning the gap. Germline CDR1 reads GTSNPN; CDR2 reads SVGIG (reference sequence). CDR3 residues: CAWSAGGETQYF. In DNA, the CDR3 is TGTGCCTGGAGCGCCGGGGGTGAGACCCAGTACTTC. Together with reference TRBV30 and TRBJ2-5, the CDR3 gives the full variable domain: SQTIHQWPATLVQPVGSPLSLECTVEGTSNPNLYWYRQAAGRGLQLLFYSVGIGQISSEVPQNLSASRPQDRQFILSSKKLLLSDSGFYLCAWSAGGETQYFGPGTRLLVL.

The rearrangement uses TRBV19 and TRBJ1-3; D call uncertain. V lost 7 bases and J 0 bases, leaving 16 bases between the germline ends. In germline, CDR1 is LNHDA, CDR2 SQIVND (reference sequence). The length of the CDR3 is 16 residues. CDR3 sequence reads: CASNPSEGNSGNTIYF. CDR3 nucleotide sequence: TGTGCCAGTAATCCCTCGGAGGGAAACTCTGGAAACACCATATATTTT.

The chain carries TRBV7-8 and TRBJ2-4; 7 bases are shared with TRBD1. Unmatched junction bases numbered 6, after V lost 3 bases and J lost 13 bases. Germline CDR1 reads SGHVS; CDR2 reads FQNEAQ. CDR3 length: 12 residues. In DNA, the CDR3 is TGTGCCAGCAGCTTGGAAAGGGGGCCCCAGTACTTC. It yields the protein CASSLERGPQYF.

The genes are TRBV5-4 and TRBJ2-5; a weak D match, TRBD1 (6 bases). The CDR3 is 13 residues long. Germline CDR1 SGHNT, CDR2 YYREEE (reference sequence). V was cut by 2 bases and J by 2 bases, with 7 bases left in between. The chain's CDR3 is CASSFRGQETQYF. The CDR3 nucleotides are TGTGCCAGCAGCTTTAGGGGGCAAGAGACCCAGTACTTC.

The chain couples TRBV5-1 to TRBJ2-1; tentatively, D is TRBD1 (6 bases). The CDR3 has 13 amino acids. Germline CDR1 reads SGHRS; CDR2 reads YFSETQ. V lost 7 bases, J lost 5 bases, and 13 bases lay in between. The CDR3: CASRQDLDNEQFF. DNA for the CDR3: TGCGCCAGCCGACAGGACTTAGACAATGAGCAGTTCTTC.

This clone was observed a handful of times. The V and J genes are TRBV2 and TRBJ2-7; no clear D. The CDR3 contains 13 residues. Trimming took off 7 bases at V and 0 bases at J, with 10 bases between the two ends. In germline, CDR1 is SNHLY, CDR2 FYNNEI. CDR3 sequence: CASTDGYSYEQYF. The CDR3, as DNA: TGTGCCAGCACCGACGGATACTCCTACGAGCAGTACTTC. Complete variable domain (other parts from reference TRBV2 and TRBJ2-7): EPEVTQTPSHQVTQMGQEVILRCVPISNHLYFYWYRQILGQKVEFLVSFYNNEISEKSEIFDDQFSVERPDGSNFTLKIRSTKLEDSAMYFCASTDGYSYEQYFGPGTRLTVT.